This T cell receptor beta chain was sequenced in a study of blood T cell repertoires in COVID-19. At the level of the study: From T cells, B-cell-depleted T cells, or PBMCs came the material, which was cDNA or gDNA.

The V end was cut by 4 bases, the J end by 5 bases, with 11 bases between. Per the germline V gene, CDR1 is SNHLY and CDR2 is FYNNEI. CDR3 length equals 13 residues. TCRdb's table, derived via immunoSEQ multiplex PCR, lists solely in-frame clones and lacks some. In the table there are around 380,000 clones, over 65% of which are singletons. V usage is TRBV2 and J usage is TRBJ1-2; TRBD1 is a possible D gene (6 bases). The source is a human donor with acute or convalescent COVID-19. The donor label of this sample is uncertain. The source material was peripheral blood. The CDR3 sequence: CASSVGRGYGYTF. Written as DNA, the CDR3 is TGTGCCAGCAGTGTAGGCAGGGGATATGGCTACACCTTC.